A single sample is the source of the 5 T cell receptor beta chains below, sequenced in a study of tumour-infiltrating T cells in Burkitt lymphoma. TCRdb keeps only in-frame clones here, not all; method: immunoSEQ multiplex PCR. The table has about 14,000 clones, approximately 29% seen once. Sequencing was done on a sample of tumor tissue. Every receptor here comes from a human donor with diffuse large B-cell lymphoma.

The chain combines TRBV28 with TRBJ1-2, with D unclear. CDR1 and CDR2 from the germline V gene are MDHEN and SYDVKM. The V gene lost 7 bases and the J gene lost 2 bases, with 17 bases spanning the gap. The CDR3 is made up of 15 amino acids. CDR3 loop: CASNGEGYANYGYTF. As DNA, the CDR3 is TGTGCCAGCAATGGTGAGGGATACGCCAACTATGGCTACACCTTC.

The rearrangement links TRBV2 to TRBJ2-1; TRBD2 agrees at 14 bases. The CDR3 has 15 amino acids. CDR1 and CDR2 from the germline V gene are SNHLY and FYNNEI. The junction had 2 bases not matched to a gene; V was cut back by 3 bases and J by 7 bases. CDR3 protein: CASSERTSGRNEQFF. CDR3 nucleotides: TGTGCCAGCAGTGAGAGGACTAGCGGGAGGAATGAGCAGTTCTTC. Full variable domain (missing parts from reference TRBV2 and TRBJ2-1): EPEVTQTPSHQVTQMGQEVILRCVPISNHLYFYWYRQILGQKVEFLVSFYNNEISEKSEIFDDQFSVERPDGSNFTLKIRSTKLEDSAMYFCASSERTSGRNEQFFGPGTRLTVL.

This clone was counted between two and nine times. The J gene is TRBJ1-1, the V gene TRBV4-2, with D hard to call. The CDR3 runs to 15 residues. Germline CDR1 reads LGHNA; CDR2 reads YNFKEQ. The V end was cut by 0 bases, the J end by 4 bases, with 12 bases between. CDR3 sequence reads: CASSQDPAGTTEAFF. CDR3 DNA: TGTGCCAGCAGCCAAGATCCCGCCGGAACCACTGAAGCTTTCTTT.

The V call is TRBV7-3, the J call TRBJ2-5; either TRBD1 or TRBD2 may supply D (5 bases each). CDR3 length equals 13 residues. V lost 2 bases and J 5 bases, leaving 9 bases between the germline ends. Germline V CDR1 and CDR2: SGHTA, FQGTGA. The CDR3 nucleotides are TGTGCCAGCAGCTTAGGGGGTGGGGAGACCCAGTACTTC. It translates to CASSLGGGETQYF.

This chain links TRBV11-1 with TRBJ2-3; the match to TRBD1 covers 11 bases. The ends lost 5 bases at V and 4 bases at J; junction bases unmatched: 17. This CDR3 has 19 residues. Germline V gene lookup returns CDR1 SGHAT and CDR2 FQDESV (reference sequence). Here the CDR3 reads CASSPIKPLAGQGADTQYF. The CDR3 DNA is TGTGCCAGCAGCCCCATTAAGCCTCTAGCGGGACAGGGGGCAGATACGCAGTATTTT.